This passage covers 24 T cell receptor beta chains from one sample sequenced in a study of breast tumors, draining lymph nodes, adjacent tissues. MiXCR, run by TCRdb on the multiplex PCR reads, gives a single entry per CDR3 protein. Of approximately 180,000 distinct CDR3 sequences in the sample, 33% were seen once. The lymph nodes were axillary draining lymph nodes from breast cancer patients. The sample was axillary lymph node tissue. The receptors derive from a female donor with breast cancer. Some clones in this sample may be carry-over from other donors' samples.

This clonotype appeared many times. V gene TRBV19 combines with J gene TRBJ2-5; TRBD1 matches at 9 bases. Per germline, CDR1 LNHDA and CDR2 SQIVND (reference sequence). This CDR3 region has 12 residues. Unmatched junction bases numbered 2, after V lost 4 bases and J lost 8 bases. The CDR3 spells CASSTGQGTQYF. The CDR3 DNA reads as TGTGCCAGTAGTACGGGACAGGGTACCCAGTACTTC.

To note about this clonotype: The CDR3 end shows no conserved phenylalanine or tryptophan, and so a read error is likely. The rearrangement links TRBV6-5 to TRBJ1-6; no firm D call. The CDR3 has 16 residues. CDR1 MNHEY and CDR2 SVGAGI come from the germline V gene. CDR3 sequence (DNA): TGTGCCAGCAGTTACTCAGGGCAGCGACATAATACACCCCTCCACCTT. Translation gives CASSYSGQRHNTPLHL.

The rearrangement uses TRBV18 and TRBJ1-1; perhaps TRBD1 as D (5 bases). This CDR3 contains 15 residues. V gave up 3 bases and J gave up 0 bases, with 11 bases separating them. CDR1 and CDR2 (germline): KGHSH, LQKENI. The CDR3 DNA is TGTGCCAGCTCACCCTACGACAGCCTGAACACTGAAGCTTTCTTT. Translated, it gives CASSPYDSLNTEAFF.

This clonotype was seen ten or more times. The chain joins TRBV12-3 or TRBV12-4 to TRBJ2-1; D is perhaps TRBD1 (6 bases). The germline V and J ends were trimmed by 3 bases and 5 bases, with 11 bases remaining between them. The CDR3 has 14 residues. The DNA for the CDR3 is TGTGCCAGCAGTTTCCTCGACAGGAACAATGAGCAGTTCTTC. The encoded protein is CASSFLDRNNEQFF.

This clonotype was detected many times. The gene calls are TRBV2 and TRBJ1-3, with TRBD1 identical over 9 bases. CDR3 length: 19 residues. After removal of 6 bases from V and 2 bases from J, the junction contained 17 bases not matched to a gene. Germline V CDR1 and CDR2: SNHLY, FYNNEI. The CDR3 nucleotides are TGTGCCAGCAGGTCACCCGGGACAGGGCCAGAGAGTCCTGGAAACACCATATATTTT. Translating it yields CASRSPGTGPESPGNTIYF. Based on the CDR3 plus reference TRBV2 and TRBJ1-3, the full variable domain is EPEVTQTPSHQVTQMGQEVILRCVPISNHLYFYWYRQILGQKVEFLVSFYNNEISEKSEIFDDQFSVERPDGSNFTLKIRSTKLEDSAMYFCASRSPGTGPESPGNTIYFGEGSWLTVV.

This clonotype was counted between two and nine times. This chain connects TRBV27 to TRBJ2-1, with TRBD1 identical over 9 bases. The CDR3 contains 19 residues. CDR1 and CDR2 from the germline V gene are MNHEY and SMNVEV (reference sequence). V lost 0 bases to trimming and J lost 8 bases; unmatched junction nucleotides: 17. CDR3 region: CASSLSGTGLQGPRDEQFF. CDR3 nucleotide sequence: TGTGCCAGCAGTTTATCGGGGACAGGGCTTCAAGGTCCTCGGGATGAGCAGTTCTTC.

Ten or more counts support this clonotype. This chain connects TRBV18 to TRBJ1-2; D is perhaps TRBD1 (6 bases). This CDR3 is built from 15 residues. Trimming cost V 4 bases and J 2 bases, with 14 bases left between them. Germline-derived CDR1 and CDR2 are KGHSH and LQKENI. The CDR3 sequence: CASSRGPEGNYGYTF. CDR3 nucleotides: TGTGCCAGCTCACGGGGGCCAGAGGGGAACTATGGCTACACCTTC.

This clonotype appeared many times. The CDR3 region is CASSAGTSGPYGETQYF. The DNA of the CDR3 is TGTGCCAGCAGCGCCGGGACTAGCGGGCCCTACGGGGAGACCCAGTACTTC. The genes are TRBV6-5 and TRBJ2-5; 12 nucleotides match TRBD2. The V gene end was trimmed by 6 bases and the J gene end by 5 bases; junction bases not matched to a gene: 13. Germline CDR1 MNHEY, CDR2 SVGAGI. The CDR3 spans 17 residues.

The chain recombines TRBV6-5 with TRBJ2-3, with 16 bases lining up with TRBD2. The trim removed 5 bases at V and 5 bases at J, leaving 7 bases unmatched. This CDR3 contains 17 residues. CDR1 and CDR2 from the germline V gene are MNHEY and SVGAGI. The CDR3 region has the DNA TGTGCCAGCAGTCACGCTGGGACTAGCGGGGGGGGAGATACGCAGTATTTT. This encodes CASSHAGTSGGGDTQYF.

This clonotype was seen repeatedly, ten times or more. The chain recombines TRBV2 with TRBJ2-7, with 12 bases that match TRBD1. There are 16 residues in the CDR3. V gave up 4 bases and J gave up 5 bases; unmatched junction bases: 9. Germline V gene lookup returns CDR1 SNHLY and CDR2 FYNNEI. CDR3 in amino acids: CASSGSPGTGGHEQYF. CDR3 DNA sequence: TGTGCCAGCAGTGGAAGCCCCGGGACAGGGGGCCACGAGCAGTACTTC. Full variable domain (outside the CDR3, taken from reference TRBV2 and TRBJ2-7): EPEVTQTPSHQVTQMGQEVILRCVPISNHLYFYWYRQILGQKVEFLVSFYNNEISEKSEIFDDQFSVERPDGSNFTLKIRSTKLEDSAMYFCASSGSPGTGGHEQYFGPGTRLTVT.

This clonotype occurred many times. The V and J genes are TRBV27 and TRBJ2-5; D gene unclear. This CDR3 spans 12 amino acids. The V gene lost 6 bases and the J gene lost 1 base, with 6 bases spanning the gap. Germline CDR1 and CDR2: MNHEY and SMNVEV (reference sequence). The CDR3 sequence: CASRPFQETQYF. In DNA, the CDR3 is TGTGCCAGCAGGCCGTTCCAAGAGACCCAGTACTTC.

In its sample, this clonotype was seen many times. V is TRBV4-3 and J is TRBJ2-1, with 9 nucleotides matching TRBD2. The junction had 11 bases not matched to a gene; V was cut back by 3 bases and J by 8 bases. The CDR3 is 16 residues long. In germline, CDR1 is LGHNA, CDR2 YSLEER. This CDR3 reads CASSQLFSGSLDEQFF. The CDR3 DNA reads TGCGCCAGCAGCCAGCTATTTAGCGGGAGTCTGGATGAGCAGTTCTTC.

This clonotype was detected ten times or more. The J gene is TRBJ2-1, the V gene TRBV5-1; no clear D. Germline V gene lookup returns CDR1 SGHRS and CDR2 YFSETQ. V gave up 0 bases and J gave up 4 bases, with 8 bases separating them. This CDR3 has 14 residues. The CDR3: CASSLEGGYNEQFF. Written as DNA, the CDR3 is TGCGCCAGCAGCTTGGAAGGTGGATACAATGAGCAGTTCTTC.

In its sample, this clonotype was seen many times. CDR3 DNA sequence: TGTGCCAGCAGCGCAACTAGCGCATCCTACGAGCAGTACTTC. It translates to CASSATSASYEQYF. The chain couples TRBV7-2 to TRBJ2-7; TRBD2 matches at 7 bases. The germline V gene has CDR1 SGHTA and CDR2 FQGNSA. This CDR3 contains 14 residues. Germline trimming cut 5 bases from V and 1 base from J; bases unmatched to any gene: 5.

This clonotype was detected many times. The J gene is TRBJ2-3, the V gene TRBV5-4; 10 nucleotides align to TRBD2. J lost 1 base, V lost 4 bases, and 15 bases had no gene match. Germline lookup yields CDR1 SGHNT and CDR2 YYREEE (reference sequence). This CDR3 is 19 amino acids long. The CDR3 DNA follows: TGTGCCAGCAGCATGGATTCGGCTAGCGGGGGCGCACGCACAGATACGCAGTATTTT. The encoded protein is CASSMDSASGGARTDTQYF. The full variable domain, with the rest looked up from reference TRBV5-4 and TRBJ2-3, is ETGVTQSPTHLIKTRGQQVTLRCSSQSGHNTVSWYQQALGQGPQFIFQYYREEENGRGNFPPRFSGLQFPNYSSELNVNALELDDSALYLCASSMDSASGGARTDTQYFGPGTRLTVL.

The rearrangement joins TRBV5-1 to TRBJ1-3, with D perhaps TRBD1 (6 bases). V was trimmed by 5 bases and J by 8 bases, leaving 29 bases between them. This CDR3 contains 18 residues. The germline V gene has CDR1 SGHRS and CDR2 YFSETQ. CDR3 amino acids: CASSGRAGGANYGYTIYF. The CDR3 DNA reads TGCGCCAGCAGTGGTCGGGCTGGGGGCGCCAACTATGGCTACACCATATATTTT.

This clonotype was counted at least ten times. V is TRBV6-2 or TRBV6-3 and J is TRBJ2-5; 9 bases are a match to TRBD2. The CDR3 runs to 16 residues. Trimming removed 4 bases from V and 5 bases from J; junction bases left unmatched: 11. Germline V gene lookup returns CDR1 MNHEY and CDR2 SVGEGT. The CDR3 sequence: CASSLRRGGSKETQYF. The CDR3 DNA reads as TGTGCCAGCAGTTTGCGGCGGGGGGGCAGTAAGGAGACCCAGTACTTC.

There are a few counts of this clonotype. The chain couples TRBV6-8 to TRBJ1-4; D remains unclear. The CDR3 sequence is 14 residues long. V was pared by 1 base and J by 6 bases, with 9 bases between. CDR1 and CDR2 (germline): MNHGY, SAAAGT. The CDR3 spells CASSYWQTHEKLFF. CDR3 sequence (DNA): TGTGCCAGCAGTTACTGGCAGACTCATGAAAAACTGTTTTTT.

This clonotype appeared a few times. V is TRBV2 and J is TRBJ1-2, with D hard to call. V lost 5 bases to trimming and J lost 5 bases, with 9 bases between them. The CDR3 has 12 amino acids. Germline CDR1 and CDR2: SNHLY and FYNNEI. CDR3 residues: CASSHTAYGYTF. In DNA form, the CDR3 reads TGTGCCAGCAGTCATACAGCATATGGCTACACCTTC. Full variable domain (rest looked up from reference TRBV2 and TRBJ1-2): EPEVTQTPSHQVTQMGQEVILRCVPISNHLYFYWYRQILGQKVEFLVSFYNNEISEKSEIFDDQFSVERPDGSNFTLKIRSTKLEDSAMYFCASSHTAYGYTFGSGTRLTVV.

At least ten counts were recorded for this clonotype. An end of the junction does not agree with germline; a read error may underlie this. The chain has TRBV6-5 and TRBJ1-6, with D tentatively TRBD1 (5 bases). This CDR3 comprises 16 residues. The V gene's germline CDR1 is MNHEY and CDR2 SVGAGI. The CDR3 loop is CASSHSPPGSNSPLHF. The CDR3, as DNA: TGTGCCAGCAGTCACTCCCCGCCAGGGAGTAATTCACCCCTCCACTTT.

In this sample, this clonotype turned up many times. The chain couples TRBV7-2 to TRBJ1-2; D is perhaps TRBD1 (5 bases). The V gene's germline CDR1 is SGHTA and CDR2 FQGNSA. This CDR3 has 16 amino acids. Trimming left V 1 base short and J 8 bases short, with 20 bases between. CDR3 in amino acids: CASSLGGRAYVGGYTF. CDR3 DNA: TGTGCCAGCAGCTTAGGAGGCAGGGCCTATGTCGGGGGCTACACCTTC. Filled out from reference TRBV7-2 and TRBJ1-2, the complete variable domain reads GAGVSQSPSNKVTEKGKDVELRCDPISGHTALYWYRQSLGQGLEFLIYFQGNSAPDKSGLPSDRFSAERTGGSVSTLTIQRTQQEDSAVYLCASSLGGRAYVGGYTFGSGTRLTVV.

Points on this clonotype: A much larger clonotype is one base distant, so this may be a read error. Because the CDR3 is missing its conserved closing phenylalanine or tryptophan, this is likely a read error. It is unclear where the CDR3 begins or ends on the DNA, so no DNA is shown, and the CDR3 is as TCRdb lists it. The chain's CDR3 is CASSLGLRQETLYL. This chain connects TRBV7-2 to TRBJ2-5. The length of the CDR3 is 14 amino acids, counting both ends. Germline V CDR1 and CDR2: SGHTA, FQGNSA.

This clonotype was recorded many times. The chain couples TRBV28 to TRBJ2-2; 12 bases align to TRBD2. Germline CDR1 MDHEN, CDR2 SYDVKM. J lost 0 bases, V lost 5 bases, and 1 base had no gene match. This CDR3 region has 16 residues. The CDR3 sequence is CASSPSGGANTGELFF. The CDR3 nucleotides read TGTGCCAGCAGTCCTAGCGGGGGGGCGAACACCGGGGAGCTGTTTTTT.

This clonotype was seen only a few times. This sequence may be a read error, since a much larger clone differs from it by one base. The V call is TRBV3-1, the J call TRBJ2-3; 9 bases are a match to TRBD1. The CDR3 contains 15 residues. Germline CDR1 reads LGHDT; CDR2 reads YNNKEL (reference sequence). This chain's CDR3 is CPSRRQGGGTDTQYF. Written as DNA, the CDR3 is TGTCCCAGCAGACGACAGGGGGGGGGCACAGATACGCAGTATTTT.